This T cell receptor (beta chain) was captured in a study of immune evolution from preneoplasia to lung adenocarcinoma. Study-wide findings and caveats: Top clone share appeared to fall from AAH through AIS, MIA, adenocarcinoma. Compared with EGFR-mutant or double wild-type lesions, KRAS-mutant nodules were more clonal.

Two lung cancer pathologists independently confirmed each histologic diagnosis. The data were produced by immunoSEQ multiplex PCR, yet TCRdb's version contains in-frame clones alone and is incomplete. The table includes several thousand clones, around four fifths detected once. Points on this clone: The target antigen is unknown.

The CDR3 is 13 amino acids. V gave up 5 bases and J gave up 0 bases, with 7 bases separating them. Germline V gene lookup returns CDR1 SNHLY and CDR2 FYNNEI. This sequence originates from a donor at least 70 years old with lung adenocarcinoma. Sequencing was done on a sample of FFPE minimally invasive lung adenocarcinoma tissue. The V call is TRBV2, the J call TRBJ1-2; D gene ambiguous. Here the CDR3 reads CASSLISNYGYTF. In nucleotides, the CDR3 is TGTGCCAGCAGTTTAATCTCTAACTATGGCTACACCTTC.